This T cell receptor beta chain was identified during a study of PD-1 blockade in classical Hodgkin lymphoma. Study-wide results and limits: Reports described newly diagnosed patients as having lower baseline TCR diversity than healthy donors. Nothing has yet pinned down what causes the repertoire differences, possibly disease activity or prior therapy.

Worth noting for this clone: The antigen is not known.

Time point specified: newly diagnosed, previously untreated cHL patient sample. A comparison was provided by newly diagnosed, untreated classical Hodgkin lymphoma PBMCs. The CDR3 spans 15 residues. Germline CDR1 and CDR2: SGDLS and YYNGEE. J lost 8 bases, V lost 0 bases, and 4 bases had no gene match. The assay was immunoSEQ multiplex PCR, and TCRdb's table has in-frame clones only and misses some. Of tens of thousands of clones detected, 85% to 95% appear once; the ten largest clones hold about 3.6%. Sequenced input: peripheral blood mononuclear cells (PBMCs). The chain couples TRBV9 to TRBJ2-1; 11 positions match TRBD2. The sequence was collected from a human donor with classical Hodgkin lymphoma. DNA for the CDR3: TGTGCCAGCAGCGTAGCCTTAGCGGGAGGGGATGAGCAGTTCTTC. Translation gives CASSVALAGGDEQFF.